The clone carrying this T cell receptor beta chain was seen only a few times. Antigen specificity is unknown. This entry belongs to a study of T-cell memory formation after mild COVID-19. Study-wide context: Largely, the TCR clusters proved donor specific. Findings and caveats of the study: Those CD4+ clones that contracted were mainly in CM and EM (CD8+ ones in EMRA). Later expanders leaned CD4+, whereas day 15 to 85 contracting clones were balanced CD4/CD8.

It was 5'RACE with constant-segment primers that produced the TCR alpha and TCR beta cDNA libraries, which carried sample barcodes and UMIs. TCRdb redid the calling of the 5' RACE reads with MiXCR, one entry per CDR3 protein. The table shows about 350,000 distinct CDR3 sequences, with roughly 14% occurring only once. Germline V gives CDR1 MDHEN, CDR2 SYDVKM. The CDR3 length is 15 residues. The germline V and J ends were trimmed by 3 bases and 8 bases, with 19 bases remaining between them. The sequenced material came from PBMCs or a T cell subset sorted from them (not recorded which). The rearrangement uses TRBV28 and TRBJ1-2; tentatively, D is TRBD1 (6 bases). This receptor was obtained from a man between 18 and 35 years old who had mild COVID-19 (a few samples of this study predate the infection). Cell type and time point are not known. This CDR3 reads CASSFGAGAGEGYTF. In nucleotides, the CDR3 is TGTGCCAGCAGTTTCGGGGCAGGGGCAGGTGAAGGCTACACCTTC.